This T cell receptor (beta chain) came from a study of OX40 agonist ivuxolimab in advanced cancers. Whole-study results and caveats: With doses of 0.1 to 3.0 mg/kg, CD4+ and CD8+ blood T cells had undergone clonal expansion by week 6. Expanded peripheral T-cell antigen specificity went undetermined.

This clone has a single count. What it binds is unknown. Clones were read by immunoSEQ multiplex PCR, and TCRdb kept only the in-frame ones, dropping some. The sample has about 100,000 clones, approximately 90% seen once. V was pared by 8 bases and J by 6 bases, with 6 bases of the junction left unmatched. The CDR3 runs to 13 residues. Germline V lookup: CDR1 LNHDA, CDR2 SQIVND (reference sequence). J is TRBJ2-3 and V is TRBV19; the match to TRBD2 covers 9 bases. The sample consisted of CD4+ or CD8+ T cells sorted from blood, taken in a trial of the OX40 agonist ivuxolimab. The TCR comes from an adult with an advanced solid tumor such as melanoma, head and neck, liver or kidney cancer. In nucleotides, the CDR3 is TGTGCCAGTGCCGGGACTAGCAGCGATACGCAGTATTTT. Translation gives CASAGTSSDTQYF. Full variable domain (missing parts from reference TRBV19 and TRBJ2-3): DGGITQSPKYLFRKEGQNVTLSCEQNLNHDAMYWYRQDPGQGLRLIYYSQIVNDFQKGDIAEGYSVSREKKESFPLTVTSAQKNPTAFYLCASAGTSSDTQYFGPGTRLTVL.